This TCR beta chain was identified in a study of T cell responses to AZD1222 COVID-19 vaccine. Clones were read by immunoSEQ multiplex PCR, and TCRdb kept only the in-frame ones, dropping some. The sample has roughly 150,000 clones, about nine tenths seen once. Trimming stripped 2 bases from V and 2 bases from J, with 10 bases between. This CDR3 spans 15 amino acids. Germline V CDR1 and CDR2: SGHRS, YFSETQ. The input for sequencing was peripheral blood, taken on day 0 of AZD1222 vaccination. This clonotype originated in an adult in good health. The gene calls are TRBV5-1 and TRBJ2-2; possibly TRBD1 for D (6 bases). CDR3 DNA sequence: TGCGCCAGCAGCTTAGGGACACCAAACACCGGGGAGCTGTTTTTT. The encoded protein is CASSLGTPNTGELFF.